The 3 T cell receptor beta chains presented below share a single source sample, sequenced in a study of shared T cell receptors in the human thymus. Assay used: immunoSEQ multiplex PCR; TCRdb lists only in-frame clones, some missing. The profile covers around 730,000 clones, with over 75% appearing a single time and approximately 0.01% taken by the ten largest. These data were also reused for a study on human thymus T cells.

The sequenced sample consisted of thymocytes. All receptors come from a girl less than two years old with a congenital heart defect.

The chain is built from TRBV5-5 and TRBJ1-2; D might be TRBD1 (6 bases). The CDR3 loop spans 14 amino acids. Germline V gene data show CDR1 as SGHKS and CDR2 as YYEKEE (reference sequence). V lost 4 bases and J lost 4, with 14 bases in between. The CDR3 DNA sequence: TGTGCCAGCAGCCCGAGGACAGAAAGCTATGGCTACACCTTC. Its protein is CASSPRTESYGYTF.

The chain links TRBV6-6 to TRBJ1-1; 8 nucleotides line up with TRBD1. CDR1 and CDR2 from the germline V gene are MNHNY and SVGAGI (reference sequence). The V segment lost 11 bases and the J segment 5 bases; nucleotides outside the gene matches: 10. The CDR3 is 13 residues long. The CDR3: CAGGIDRGTEAFF. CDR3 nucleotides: TGTGCCGGGGGGATCGACAGGGGAACTGAAGCTTTCTTT.

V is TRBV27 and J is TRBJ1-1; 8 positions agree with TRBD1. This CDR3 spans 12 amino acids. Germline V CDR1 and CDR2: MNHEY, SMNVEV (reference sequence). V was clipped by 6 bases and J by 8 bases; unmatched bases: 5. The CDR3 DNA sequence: TGTGCCAGCAGATACCGACAGGGGGAAGCTTTCTTT. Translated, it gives CASRYRQGEAFF.